This T cell receptor beta chain comes out of a study of beta chain features in type 1 diabetes. Whole-study findings and limits: Whatever favoring of shorter templates PCR might show would apply equally to patients and controls.

Trimming pared 7 bases from V and 2 bases from J, leaving 11 bases between. The length of the CDR3 is 13 residues. Germline CDR1 MNHEY, CDR2 SMNVEV (reference sequence). TCRB transcripts that were expressed got sequenced, as all of the isolated RNA had been reverse transcribed. Sequencing used immunoSEQ multiplex PCR; TCRdb keeps in-frame clones, though not all of them. The sample lists around 330,000 clones, approximately 10% occurring once. As to this clone: The antigen is undetermined.

This sequence joins TRBV27 and TRBJ1-2, with a weak D call TRBD1 (6 bases). The sequencing input was naive CD4+ T cells from blood. The receptor was derived from a young woman in good health. The CDR3 DNA reads as TGTGCCAGCACTACAACAGGGAACTATGGCTACACCTTC. It translates to CASTTTGNYGYTF.